This T cell receptor beta chain stems from a study of cytomegalovirus exposure and HLA in healthy donors (dated by TCRdb to the late 2010s). Background for the entire study: An earlier analysis of some 550 of the donors reported about 250 Gb of sequence data and some 120 million unique TCR beta sequences from some 180 million T cells. Of the roughly 410 genotyped donors, 70% to 90% were placed in the genetic ancestry cluster associated with self-reported Caucasian donors. To predict cytomegalovirus infection status, the study brought together high-throughput TCR immunosequencing, statistical association of individual TCRs with disease status, and machine learning. About 320 gigabases of sequencing data and approximately 80 million unique TCR sequences were included in an early release covering roughly 600 HLA-typed donors. HLA typing included class I and class II loci at four-digit resolution. Typing coverage varied by locus: about 629-640 donors for A, B, C, DRB1 and DQB1; roughly 520 for DQA1; more than 600 for DPA1; approximately 470 for DPB1. Along with the approximately 670-subject first cohort, a separate validation cohort of 120 different subjects was used. In an earlier analysis of roughly 580 of the donors, high-throughput TCR beta sequencing was used to judge whether each TCR beta V gene segment behaved as functional or pseudogenic. The aim of the study was to test whether cataloging public T cell receptors could identify signatures of past pathogen exposure. Across under 500 genotyped donors of the cohort, an average of approximately 200,000 unique TCR beta nucleotide sequences per donor were sequenced, and 15% to 20% of those sequences were non-productive. All discovery cohort repertoires had been generated using a single sequencing platform. Rather than using new phenotypic data, the later analysis identified candidate immune exposures from TCR beta sequences and from how often those sequences occurred across donors. To study patterns of TCR occurrence, a later analysis re-analyzed previously published TCR beta repertoires from 550 to 800 donors and added high-resolution HLA genotyping. Genome-wide SNP genotypes for about 65% of the roughly 670 donors were used in a later genetic analysis, which treated that subset as a discovery cohort. Four to six DR-DQ haplotypes were handled as single units for association and clustering, since linkage in the cohort was strong. Alongside the repertoire data, information on donor age, sex, ethnicity and CMV serostatus was compiled. The study profiled the T cell repertoires of approximately 700 subjects by immunosequencing and related them to cytomegalovirus serostatus. Study-level results and caveats: An earlier analysis of approximately 590 of the donors showed that most TCR beta V segments appeared in productive rearrangements either about 87% or about 30% of the time, which broadly matched IMGT annotations. A later analysis found that HLA-associated TCR beta chains were more clonally expanded and had lower generation probabilities than equally common non-associated chains. A further reported finding was that TCR beta sequences accurately predicted the HLA-A and HLA-B alleles for most subjects in the first cohort. Linkage disequilibrium might explain the correlated functional status among segregating V segments, but an unknown experimental factor could not be excluded. A later analysis found that TCR association rates varied across HLA loci, with DRB1 alleles showing the most associated TCRs and HLA-C alleles the fewest. About 15 rarely observed V segments, including chromosome 9 orphons, were excluded from the earlier analysis of some 590 of the donors because counts were too low. HLA typing was unavailable for some donors at each locus, so association tests used only the typed subset. A cluster of highly shared sequence variants was judged likely to be a technical artifact of the sequencing pipeline. While some public TCRs were present in many individuals, most TCR sequences turned up only very rarely across donors. V-gene and J-gene trimming of TCR beta chains was associated with a missense DCLRE1C variant in a later genetic analysis, and the association was replicated in an independent cohort. The study gave a list of under 200 TCR beta chains associated with cytomegalovirus. CMV serostatus was the only immune exposure information available for the cohort. Presence/absence analyses assumed roughly uniform sequencing depth across donors, an assumption that may not hold. A later analysis reported that several top co-occurrence clusters appeared linked to parvovirus B19, influenza, CMV and Epstein-Barr virus. The 87-base-pair reads could not distinguish some IMGT-functional V segments, including TRBV6-2 and TRBV6-3, so those segments were excluded. This cohort had only TCR beta chains sequenced, and the lack of alpha or paired-chain data limited which features could be detected. Strong co-occurrence of HLA alleles, especially DR and DQ, made assigning TCR associations to individual alleles difficult. Most CMV-associated TCR beta chains appeared to be HLA-restricted in a later analysis, and the HLA associations seemed to be driven largely by CMV exposure. Specific HLA alleles were associated with 15,000 to 20,000 TCR beta sequences at a false discovery rate of 0.05 in a later analysis. Cytomegalovirus status was reported to be diagnosed by the classifier with high specificity and sensitivity in both the original and validation cohorts. Three of the identified cytomegalovirus-associated TCR beta chains were confirmed in vitro to be specific for cytomegalovirus antigens. It was suggested by the authors that the approach could potentially be generalized to other disease states and immunological phenotypes. According to a later genetic analysis, donors in an Asian-associated ancestry cluster had fewer N-insertions in productive TCRs than the approximately 670-donor mean.

Library preparation used the immunoSEQ multiplex PCR assay. The multiplex PCR relied on a mix of 60 forward primers for TCR Vbeta segments and 13 reverse primers for TCR Jbeta segments. The CDR3 region of rearranged TCR beta genes was amplified from genomic DNA with a multiplex PCR assay. Amplified TCR beta libraries were sequenced as 87-base-pair reads on the Illumina HiSeq System. Turning to the authors' computational methods: Across the 700 or so repertoires, a later analysis counted roughly 84 million unique TCR beta chains, roughly 11 million of which were shared by at least two donors. Raw reads were error-corrected and collapsed into unique sequences by a nearest-neighbor algorithm in which closely related sequences were merged to remove PCR and sequencing errors. To assign V, D and J gene segments, CDR3 sequences were aligned to IMGT reference sequences. For a sequence to be retained, a match of at least six nucleotides was required to both a V gene segment and a J gene segment. Rearrangements were classified as productive when the CDR3 lacked stop codons and remained in frame with V and J, and all other rearrangements were classified as non-productive. CDR3 was defined according to IMGT convention as the region running from the second conserved V-encoded cysteine to the conserved J-encoded phenylalanine. The earlier analysis of about 590 of the donors excluded sequences that lacked an unambiguous match to a single V gene segment. In an earlier analysis of approximately 590 of the donors, a V segment was called functional when productive rearrangements were above 56.7%, and segregating when the standard deviation between donors exceeded 5%. A statistical classification framework was built for diagnosing cytomegalovirus status from the catalog of TCR beta chain sequences. A later analysis assigned V and J genes by comparing TCR nucleotide sequences with IMGT/GENE-DB human TR gene sequences. In a later analysis, CDR3 sequences and most-parsimonious VDJ recombination scenarios were assigned using the TCRdist pipeline. In a later analysis, each TCR beta chain was defined by its CDR3 amino acid sequence together with its V-gene family, and reads without a unique V-gene family were excluded. To address suspected cross-contamination and a sequencing artifact, a later analysis removed under 600 highly shared, low-generation-probability nucleotide sequences. In a later analysis, a clonal expansion index for each public chain was calculated from normalized within-repertoire ranks of inferred template counts. Generation probabilities in a later analysis came from a VDJ recombination model fitted to out-of-frame rearrangements, and those results were checked against IGoR. In a later analysis, TCR-TCR, TCR-HLA and TCR-CMV co-occurrence was scored with hypergeometric tests, and a repertoire-size bias correction was applied to TCR pairs. In a later analysis, false discovery rates were estimated by permuting HLA or CMV assignments 20 times. In a later analysis, co-occurring TCRs were grouped with DBSCAN, and TCRdist sequence similarity was added when clustering was performed within HLA-allele-positive subsets. For co-occurrence clustering, repertoires with fewer than 30,000 or more than 120,000 public chains were excluded, along with roughly 5 repertoires with anomalous nucleotide sharing. TCRdb retrieved this table from immuneACCESS and kept in-frame rearrangements only. Not all clones are present; in checked studies, unresolved V genes account for under half, and no reason is known for the remainder. V, J and clone size are taken as reported in that table, and D and trimming were inferred from the DNA itself. The sample table holds 110,000 to 150,000 clones, of which around 78% were seen once. The ten biggest clones cover about 2.4% of the sample.

In total, 630 or so healthy bone marrow donors made up the cohort. All cohort members were sampled while nominally healthy, although unrecorded immune exposures were likely present. The donor tested CMV seropositive, placing the donor among the approximately 290 seropositive members of the cohort. Each donor provided a peripheral blood sample, and peripheral blood mononuclear cells were used for TCR beta sequencing. Genomic DNA was extracted from the blood cell samples with the Qiagen DNeasy Blood Extraction Kit. Remarks on this clone: The clone's antigen remains unknown. Qualities for individual bases were not recorded, and no much larger clone is one base off.

CDR3 length: 17 amino acids, cysteine to phenylalanine. The retained sequence is limited to the CDR3, 51 bases, with the frame set at the first base. V was cut back by 5 bases and J by 0 bases, leaving a gap of 14 bases between them. For CDR1 and CDR2, the germline V gene lists SGHTA and FQGNSA. The sequence came from a woman younger than 35 in good health and CMV-seropositive. The sample taken for sequencing was PBMCs. Here the chain combines TRBV7-2 and TRBJ1-6; D gene: possibly TRBD1, on 5 matching bases. CDR3 sequence: CASSTQGVGSYNSPLHF. The sequence in DNA is TGTGCCAGCAGCACCCAGGGCGTCGGCTCCTATAATTCACCCCTCCACTTT. Reference TRBV7-2 and TRBJ1-6 genes cover what lies past the CDR3, so the full variable domain is GAGVSQSPSNKVTEKGKDVELRCDPISGHTALYWYRQSLGQGLEFLIYFQGNSAPDKSGLPSDRFSAERTGGSVSTLTIQRTQQEDSAVYLCASSTQGVGSYNSPLHFGNGTRLTVT.